The next 13 T cell receptor beta chains were all read from a single sample in a study of cytomegalovirus exposure and HLA in healthy donors. Use of 60 Vbeta and 13 Jbeta primers characterized the PCR. The protocol was immunoSEQ multiplex PCR, while the TCRdb copy is restricted to in-frame clones and leaves out a portion. The sample lists about 110,000 clones; 60% to 80% were seen once. The material sequenced was PBMCs. These TCRs come from a man aged 40-50 years in good health and CMV-seronegative.

The rearrangement uses TRBV6-1 and TRBJ1-1, with 12 bases lining up with TRBD1. The CDR3 consists of 18 residues. Germline-derived CDR1 and CDR2 are MNHNS and SASEGT. V was pared by 2 bases and J by 5 bases, with 12 bases of the junction left unmatched. The CDR3 reads CASSESRGTGGGGTEAFF. The CDR3 DNA follows: TGTGCCAGCAGTGAATCCCGTGGGACAGGGGGCGGTGGAACTGAAGCTTTCTTT.

The chain is built from TRBV18 and TRBJ1-1, with TRBD1 matching over 9 bases. J gave up 5 bases and V 4 bases, and 8 bases lay outside the gene matches. This CDR3 is built from 15 residues. Germline CDR1 reads KGHSH; CDR2 reads LQKENI. In DNA, the CDR3 is TGTGCCAGCTCACGATCACAGGGGGCCCGGACTGAAGCTTTCTTT. Translated, it gives CASSRSQGARTEAFF.

This clone was seen only a few times. The chain recombines TRBV18 with TRBJ2-3; 12 nucleotides match TRBD1. The CDR3 contains 15 residues. With 5 bases clipped from V and 8 bases from J, the junction kept 8 bases outside the gene matches. Germline V CDR1 and CDR2: KGHSH, LQKENI. CDR3 region: CASSWDRGRTVTQYF. In nucleotides, the CDR3 is TGTGCCAGCTCATGGGACAGGGGGCGTACGGTTACGCAGTATTTT.

The CDR3 DNA reads TGTGCCAGCAGCAGGACAGGGTTGAACACTGAAGCTTTCTTT. This encodes CASSRTGLNTEAFF. This sequence joins TRBV7-9 and TRBJ1-1, with 8 bases lining up with TRBD1. This CDR3 region has 14 residues. V gave up 5 bases and J gave up 0 bases; unmatched junction bases: 2. Germline V gene lookup returns CDR1 SEHNR and CDR2 FQNEAQ (reference sequence).

The chain uses TRBV15 and TRBJ2-5, with TRBD2 identical over 8 bases. The V gene's germline CDR1 is LNHNV and CDR2 YYDKDF (reference sequence). After removal of 0 bases from V and 2 bases from J, the junction contained 5 bases not matched to a gene. This CDR3 is 16 amino acids long. CDR3 DNA: TGTGCCACCAGCAGAGAGCGGGGGGAACCTCAAGAGACCCAGTACTTC. Its protein is CATSRERGEPQETQYF.

This clone was detected a few times. V usage is TRBV5-4 and J usage is TRBJ1-1, with D uncertain. The V end lost 4 bases, the J end lost 4 bases, and 20 bases lay between the germline ends. Germline CDR1 is SGHNT and CDR2 is YYREEE (reference sequence). This CDR3 region has 16 residues. The CDR3 DNA is TGTGCCAGCAGCCCGGCCCCTCTGGGCGGGAGCACTGAAGCTTTCTTT. This sequence encodes CASSPAPLGGSTEAFF.

The chain is built from TRBV10-2 and TRBJ2-4; weak D call: TRBD2 (6 bases). The germline CDR1 and CDR2 sequences are WSHSY and SAAADI. The germline V and J ends were trimmed by 6 bases and 1 base, with 10 bases remaining between them. This CDR3 region has 14 residues. The CDR3 DNA is TGCGCCAGCAGGGAAGGAGGGGCCAAAAACATTCAGTACTTC. This gives the protein CASREGGAKNIQYF.

J is TRBJ2-3 and V is TRBV4-2; TRBD2 agrees at 10 bases. V was pared by 3 bases and J by 5 bases, with 11 bases of the junction left unmatched. The CDR3 spans 17 residues. Per the germline V gene, CDR1 is LGHNA and CDR2 is YNFKEQ. CDR3 nucleotides: TGTGCCAGCAGCCATTCTCCGAGCGGGGGGGCCGAAGATACGCAGTATTTT. This translates into CASSHSPSGGAEDTQYF.

This clone has only a few counts. The rearrangement joins TRBV7-2 to TRBJ1-1, with D hard to call. The CDR3 loop spans 12 amino acids. CDR1 is SGHTA and CDR2 is FQGNSA in the germline V gene. Trimming stripped 5 bases from V and 4 bases from J, with 8 bases between. The CDR3 region is CASSRLGTEAFF. For the CDR3, the DNA is TGTGCCAGCAGCCGACTGGGCACTGAAGCTTTCTTT.

CDR3 DNA sequence: TGTGCCAGCAGTTCAGGGACAAGGAACACTGAAGCTTTCTTT. As protein: CASSSGTRNTEAFF. This chain joins TRBV7-2 and TRBJ1-1; D may be TRBD1 (6 bases). V lost 6 bases, J lost 1 base, and 12 bases lay in between. The CDR3 totals 14 residues. The germline V gene encodes CDR1 SGHTA and CDR2 FQGNSA.

CDR3 protein: CASSLIEETQYF. CDR3 sequence (DNA): TGTGCCAGCAGCTTAATAGAAGAGACCCAGTACTTC. The rearrangement joins TRBV7-8 to TRBJ2-5; D is uncertain. The germline V gene encodes CDR1 SGHVS and CDR2 FQNEAQ. Deletions cut 2 bases from V and 3 bases from J, with 4 bases between. The CDR3 has 12 residues.

The rearrangement uses TRBV2 and TRBJ2-5; D gene ambiguous. Per germline, CDR1 SNHLY and CDR2 FYNNEI. V was trimmed by 3 bases and J by 10 bases, leaving 24 bases between them. The CDR3 extends over 16 amino acids. The CDR3, as DNA: TGTGCCAGCAGTGACCTGCGACTGGCCCCGAACACGTACCAGTACTTC. It yields the protein CASSDLRLAPNTYQYF.

The V call is TRBV10-2, the J call TRBJ2-7, with a tentative D call TRBD1 (6 bases). The CDR3 totals 14 residues. V was pared by 0 bases and J by 3 bases, with 9 bases between. Germline V CDR1 and CDR2: WSHSY, SAAADI. CDR3: CASSESPRGYEQYF. The CDR3 DNA sequence: TGCGCCAGCAGTGAGTCTCCCAGGGGCTACGAGCAGTACTTC.